This T cell receptor beta chain was identified in a study of cytomegalovirus exposure and HLA in healthy donors. With regard to this clone: Its antigen is as yet unknown.

In the PCR, 60 Vbeta and 13 Jbeta primers were used. Sequencing used immunoSEQ multiplex PCR; TCRdb keeps in-frame clones, though not all of them. This listing includes approximately 96,000 clones. Study-level points and caveats: The study put 150 or so TCR beta chains on its list as cytomegalovirus-associated. The authors confirmed in vitro that a few CMV-associated chains were specific for CMV antigens.

The TCR originated in a girl under 18 in good health and CMV-seropositive. The sample comprised PBMCs.

As DNA, the CDR3 is TGTGCTAGTGGTTCGTCAACAGGGGTCCCCCAAGAGACCCAGTACTTC. This encodes CASGSSTGVPQETQYF. J is TRBJ2-5 and V is TRBV12-5; TRBD1 matches at 7 bases. The CDR3 is 16 amino acids. V lost 4 bases and J lost 1; bases outside the gene matches: 9. CDR1 and CDR2 from the germline V gene are LGHNT and FRNRAP.